This is a list of T cell receptor beta chains from one sample in a study of blood T cell repertoires in COVID-19. Clones were sequenced by immunoSEQ multiplex PCR, and TCRdb holds only the in-frame ones, with some missing. The repertoire holds under 300,000 clones, with over 75% as singletons. The sequenced material came from peripheral blood. These TCRs come from a woman aged 25 to 39 with acute or convalescent COVID-19. The CDR3 runs from the conserved cysteine through the conserved F or W. D genes are given only for firm matches. Clone size is stated in some rows and not others, as once, few, many or a class when expanded.

d_call	v_call	j_call	clone_size	cdr3_nt	cdr3_aa
NA	TRBV24-1	TRBJ1-1	few	TGTGCCACCAGTCGGGGGAGTCAAGCTTTCTTT	CATSRGSQAFF
NA	TRBV24-1	TRBJ1-5	NA	TGTGCCACCAGTGATTCCAGGTCGCTCAATCAGCCCCAGCATTTT	CATSDSRSLNQPQHF
NA	TRBV12-3/TRBV12-4	TRBJ2-5	NA	TGTGCCAGCAGTGTAATACAAGAGACCCAGTACTTC	CASSVIQETQYF
NA	TRBV7-2	TRBJ2-5	NA	TGTGCCAGCAGCTCCCAGGGGGGCATGATTGGGGGGACCCAGTACTTC	CASSSQGGMIGGTQYF
TRBD1	TRBV6-5	TRBJ2-2	NA	TGTGCCAGCAGTTACTCAGGGGGCAACGGGGAGCTGTTTTTT	CASSYSGGNGELFF
TRBD2	TRBV19	TRBJ2-1	NA	TGTGCCAGTAGTATAGCTAGCGGGAGTCAGGAGCAGTTCTTC	CASSIASGSQEQFF
TRBD1	TRBV10-3	TRBJ2-1	NA	TGTGCCATCAGTGAAGACAGGGTTACCTATGAGCAGTTCTTC	CAISEDRVTYEQFF
TRBD2	TRBV9	TRBJ2-3	NA	TGTGCCAGCAGCCCAATGGCGGGAGGGCCCCCAGATACGCAGTATTTT	CASSPMAGGPPDTQYF
TRBD2	TRBV27	TRBJ2-7	NA	TGTGCCAGCAGTTTATTGCCTAGCGGGAGGTCCCCGAAGTACGAGCAGTACTTC	CASSLLPSGRSPKYEQYF
NA	TRBV7-9	TRBJ1-3	NA	TGTGCCAGCAGCCCCCCTTTACGGAGCTCTGGAAACACCATATATTTT	CASSPPLRSSGNTIYF
TRBD2	TRBV7-3	TRBJ2-3	NA	TGTGCCAGCAGCTTCGGGACTAGGACAGATACGCAGTATTTT	CASSFGTRTDTQYF
NA	TRBV30	TRBJ1-4	NA	TGTGCCTGGAGCAGGGCAGTTAATGAAAAACTGTTTTTT	CAWSRAVNEKLFF
NA	TRBV27	TRBJ1-5	NA	TGTGCCAGCAAGGCCAGGGGAAACAATCAGCCCCAGCATTTT	CASKARGNNQPQHF
NA	TRBV5-4	TRBJ1-2	NA	TGTGCCAGCAGCCTCCCCCCTCAGGGGATCGCGAATGGCTACACCTTC	CASSLPPQGIANGYTF
TRBD1	TRBV5-8	TRBJ2-1	few	TGTGCCAGCAGCTTGGAGGGGGCTGAGCAGTTCTTC	CASSLEGAEQFF
NA	TRBV5-6	TRBJ1-2	NA	TGTGCCAGCAGCTTGGATACAGGGCGATATGGCTACACCTTC	CASSLDTGRYGYTF
NA	TRBV12-3/TRBV12-4	TRBJ1-2	NA	TGTGCCAGCACCCCAGTATGGACTTGGGGCTACACCTTC	CASTPVWTWGYTF
NA	TRBV21-1	TRBJ2-1	NA	TGTGCCAGCAGCAAACTGGCCCGGGAAACCCCCAATGAGCAGTTCTTC	CASSKLARETPNEQFF
TRBD1	TRBV19	TRBJ1-2	NA	TGTGCCAGTAGGATGGACAGGGCCAACTATGGCTACACCTTC	CASRMDRANYGYTF
TRBD2	TRBV3-1/TRBV3-2	TRBJ2-1	NA	TGTGCCAGCGGGACTAGCGCGAACAATGAGCAGTTCTTC	CASGTSANNEQFF
TRBD1	TRBV3-1/TRBV3-2	TRBJ1-1	few	TGTGCCAGCAGCCCCTTCCGGGACAGGGGCTTGAACACTGAAGCTTTCTTT	CASSPFRDRGLNTEAFF
NA	TRBV4-1	TRBJ2-2	NA	TGCGCCAGCAGCCCTAGAAGATTAGGAGAGCTGTTTTTT	CASSPRRLGELFF
TRBD1	TRBV27	TRBJ2-7	once	TGTGCCAGCAGTTCCACCACCGGGACAGTTCACTACGAGCAGTACTTC	CASSSTTGTVHYEQYF
NA	TRBV5-4	TRBJ1-1	NA	TGTGCCAGCAGCTTGGATGGGTCGTTCGGGACATCGAACACTGAAGCTTTCTTT	CASSLDGSFGTSNTEAFF
NA	TRBV5-4	TRBJ2-2	NA	TGTGCCAGCAGCACGCGTCCAGGGGTTAACGGGGAGCTGTTTTTT	CASSTRPGVNGELFF
NA	TRBV19	TRBJ1-4	NA	TGTGCCAGTAGTATTCTTGGGACAACTGGATCTGAAAAACTGTTTTTT	CASSILGTTGSEKLFF
TRBD1	TRBV7-2	TRBJ1-2	once	TGTGCCAGCAGCTCTGGACAGGGGTCTCCCTATGGCTACACCTTC	CASSSGQGSPYGYTF
TRBD1	TRBV7-3	TRBJ2-6	once	TGTGCCAGCAGTTTAGGCAGGGGGCGCGGGGCCAACGTCCTGACTTTC	CASSLGRGRGANVLTF
TRBD2	TRBV12-5	TRBJ2-3	NA	TGTGCTAGTGGTTTGGGACTAGCGGGAGGTGGTCCAGATACGCAGTATTTT	CASGLGLAGGGPDTQYF
NA	TRBV5-5	TRBJ1-5	NA	TGTGCCAGCAGCTTGTATAGCAATCAGCCCCAGCATTTT	CASSLYSNQPQHF
NA	TRBV5-4	TRBJ1-4	NA	TGTGCCAGCAGCTTGGTTCGAGGGAAGGATGAAAAACTGTTTTTT	CASSLVRGKDEKLFF
TRBD2	TRBV2	TRBJ2-7	NA	TGTGCCAGCAGCGCAGATGTAGCGGGGGGCCACGAGCAGTACTTC	CASSADVAGGHEQYF
TRBD1	TRBV12-3/TRBV12-4	TRBJ1-5	NA	TGTGCCAGCAGTTATATGAGGGGGACAGTTCAGCATTTT	CASSYMRGTVQHF
NA	TRBV5-1	TRBJ2-2	NA	TGCGCCAGCAGCCCAAGCGGCTGGAACACCGGGGAGCTGTTTTTT	CASSPSGWNTGELFF
TRBD2	TRBV13	TRBJ2-1	NA	TGTGCCAGCAGCTATACCCTCACTAGCGGGACTTACAATGAGCAGTTCTTC	CASSYTLTSGTYNEQFF
TRBD1	TRBV9	TRBJ2-1	NA	TGTGCCAGCAGCGCGCCCTCCGGGACAGTGGCGGGTGAGCAGTTCTTC	CASSAPSGTVAGEQFF
NA	TRBV6-2/TRBV6-3	TRBJ2-3	NA	TGTGCCAGCAGTTCCAAAGATACGCAGTATTTT	CASSSKDTQYF
TRBD1	TRBV20-1	TRBJ2-5	NA	TGCAGTGCTAGTCACAGGGGAGTTGAAGAGACCCAGTACTTC	CSASHRGVEETQYF
NA	TRBV23-1	TRBJ2-7	NA	TGCGCCAGCAGTCAATCCGGCCAGGTCTGTTCCTACGAGCAGTACTTC	CASSQSGQVCSYEQYF
TRBD2	TRBV9	TRBJ2-7	NA	TGTGCCAGCAGCCCTACTAGCGGGAGGGCCAGCGAGCAGTACTTC	CASSPTSGRASEQYF
TRBD2	TRBV24-1	TRBJ2-3	NA	TGTGCCACCAGTGATCCTATAGCGGGGGTTAGCACAGATACGCAGTATTTT	CATSDPIAGVSTDTQYF
NA	TRBV7-2	TRBJ1-5	NA	TGTGCCAGCAGCTTAGAGACAGCCCGAATGGATCAGCCCCAGCATTTT	CASSLETARMDQPQHF
TRBD1	TRBV7-2	TRBJ1-6	NA	TGTGCCAGCAGCTCCGGGACAGGGGGTTCACCCCTCCACTTT	CASSSGTGGSPLHF
NA	TRBV19	TRBJ2-7	NA	TGTGCCAGTAGTATCGGGCGGGGTCGGTCCCTGTACTTC	CASSIGRGRSLYF
TRBD1	TRBV5-6	TRBJ1-4	NA	TGTGCCAGCAGCATGCCGGGACAGGGTAGAGAAAAACTGTTTTTT	CASSMPGQGREKLFF
NA	TRBV7-2	TRBJ2-1	NA	TGTGCCAGCAGCGCGTATATCGGTGAGCAGTTCTTC	CASSAYIGEQFF
NA	TRBV19	TRBJ1-5	NA	TGTGCCAGTAGTATGCAATCCGGTCAGCCCCAGCATTTT	CASSMQSGQPQHF
NA	TRBV2	TRBJ2-7	once	TGTGCCACGGGGACCTACGAGCAGTACTTC	CATGTYEQYF
NA	TRBV7-9	TRBJ2-5	NA	TGTGCCAGCACCCTCCCCGCCCCCGGTAGCGGGACAGTGGAGACCCAGTACTTC	CASTLPAPGSGTVETQYF
NA	TRBV4-2	TRBJ1-4	NA	TGTGCCAGCAGCAGAGGGGGGGATAATGAAAAACTGTTTTTT	CASSRGGDNEKLFF
NA	TRBV2	TRBJ2-7	NA	TGTGCCAGCATGACTTCCTACGAGCAGTACTTC	CASMTSYEQYF
NA	TRBV7-9	TRBJ2-1	NA	TGTGCCAGCAGCTTTTCCGACAGAAACAATGAGCAGTTCTTC	CASSFSDRNNEQFF
TRBD2	TRBV5-3	TRBJ2-7	NA	TGTGCCAGAAGCTCGTACGGGAGGGAGTACGAGCAGTACTTC	CARSSYGREYEQYF
NA	TRBV29-1	TRBJ2-1	NA	TGCAGCGTTGAACGGGGAATTGAGCAGTTCTTC	CSVERGIEQFF